The rows below give T cell receptor beta chains drawn from one sample of a study of T cell responses to AZD1222 COVID-19 vaccine. Data came from immunoSEQ multiplex PCR; TCRdb stores just in-frame clones and leaves some out. The table includes 99,000 or so clones, around 90% detected once. This sample comprised peripheral blood, obtained on day 0 of AZD1222 vaccination. The receptors were sampled from an adult in good health. Both conserved end residues are part of each CDR3. The D gene is left open where the match is weak. Part of the rows lack a size; the others show once, few, many or a class for expanded clones.

TRBV27	.	TRBJ2-7	TRBD1	TGTGCCAGCAGTCCTACAGGGGGCTATTACGAGCAGTACTTC	CASSPTGGYYEQYF
TRBV28	.	TRBJ1-2	.	TGTGCCAGCAGTTCATATATTCCCCAGGACAGCTATGGCTACACCTTC	CASSSYIPQDSYGYTF
TRBV7-2	.	TRBJ1-1	TRBD1	TGTGCCCAACGGACAGGAGTGAACACTGAAGCTTTCTTT	CAQRTGVNTEAFF
TRBV6-5	few	TRBJ2-1	TRBD2	TGTGCCAGCAGTTACTCAGCTAGCGGCTCCCCCCGCGAGCAGTTCTTC	CASSYSASGSPREQFF
TRBV4-3	.	TRBJ2-3	TRBD1	TGCGCCAGCAGCCAAGACGGGACAGGGGACTGGGGGCAGTATTTT	CASSQDGTGDWGQYF
TRBV7-9	.	TRBJ1-2	TRBD1	TGTGCCAGCAGCTTAGCGCGACAGGGGGCTTCGGGCTACACCTTC	CASSLARQGASGYTF
TRBV6-5	.	TRBJ2-2	.	TGTGCCAGCAGTTACAGAACCGGGGAGCTGTTTTTT	CASSYRTGELFF
TRBV28	.	TRBJ1-5	TRBD1	TGTGCCAGCAGCTCCAGACAGGGTAATCAGCCCCAGCATTTT	CASSSRQGNQPQHF
TRBV29-1	.	TRBJ1-1	.	TGCAGCGCAAACACGGGGAACACTGAAGCTTTCTTT	CSANTGNTEAFF
TRBV18	.	TRBJ1-2	.	TGTGCCAGCTCCCTAAGGACAGACCCATGGGGCTACACCTTC	CASSLRTDPWGYTF
TRBV9	.	TRBJ1-3	TRBD1	TGTGCCAGCAGCGTCGAGGGACAGATTATTGGAAACACCATATATTTT	CASSVEGQIIGNTIYF
TRBV6-5	.	TRBJ2-5	TRBD1	TGTGCCAGCACCCTGGGGACAGGGAAAGAGACCCAGTACTTC	CASTLGTGKETQYF
TRBV28	.	TRBJ2-7	TRBD2	TGTGCCAGCAGGTCCCTAGCGGGGGGGCCGTACGAGCAGTACTTC	CASRSLAGGPYEQYF